A single sample is the source of the 6 T cell receptor beta chains below, sequenced in a study of CD8 T cells in Susac syndrome (dated by TCRdb to between 2019 and 2020). The library was generated by the immunoSEQ multiplex PCR assay. RNA was extracted using the RNeasy kit, and roughly 0.5 to 1 ug of the RNA was reverse transcribed with random hexamers. Starting from the raw public reads, TCRdb applied fastp trimming at Q25, assembled clones with MiXCR and retained in-frame beta chains. Entries are consolidated by CDR3 protein sequence, retaining the most common genes and DNA. The sample data list 65,000 to 95,000 distinct CDR3 sequences, and 94% of these were observed just once. Approximately 0.94% of the sample goes to the ten largest clones. The sequenced material came from CD8+ T cells from PBMCs. The source of these receptors is a human donor with Susac syndrome.

The rearrangement uses TRBV24-1 and TRBJ1-1; 7 bases line up with TRBD1. V gave up 4 bases and J gave up 8 bases; unmatched junction bases: 15. This CDR3 spans 16 amino acids. The germline gives CDR1 KGHDR, CDR2 SFDVKD. CDR3 nucleotide sequence: TGTGCCACCAGTGAATCCGGGACAGCTCAGTACCTCGAAGCTTTCTTT. It specifies CATSESGTAQYLEAFF.

The chain is built from TRBV7-9 and TRBJ2-7; perhaps D is TRBD1 or TRBD2 (6 bases each). CDR1 is SEHNR, CDR2 FQNEAQ, per germline (reference sequence). V lost 6 bases and J 5 bases, leaving 11 bases between the germline ends. The CDR3 extends over 12 amino acids. CDR3 in amino acids: CASRYGGDEQYF. DNA of the CDR3: TGTGCCAGCAGATACGGGGGCGACGAGCAGTACTTC.

The chain uses TRBV4-1 and TRBJ2-5, with a tentative D call TRBD1 (6 bases). V lost 0 bases to trimming and J lost 3 bases, with 8 bases between them. The CDR3 has 14 amino acids. Germline V gene data show CDR1 as MGHRA and CDR2 as YSYEKL. The CDR3 nucleotides are TGCGCCAGCAGCCAAGAATGGACAGAAGAGACCCAGTACTTC. Its protein product is CASSQEWTEETQYF.

The V call is TRBV27, the J call TRBJ2-1; D is uncertain. In germline, CDR1 is MNHEY, CDR2 SMNVEV (reference sequence). The CDR3 has 16 amino acids. Trimming stripped 2 bases from V and 3 bases from J, with 14 bases between. The CDR3, as DNA: TGTGCCAGCAGTTTAAGCCCGACCTCGGGCTACAATGAGCAGTTCTTC. Protein sequence: CASSLSPTSGYNEQFF.

V is TRBV28 and J is TRBJ2-7, with 8 bases matching TRBD2. The CDR3 spans 18 residues. The V and J ends lost 6 bases and 0 bases, in that order; junction bases with no gene match: 16. Germline loops: CDR1 MDHEN, CDR2 SYDVKM. The CDR3 reads CASSAGRATSPSSYEQYF. The CDR3 bases are TGTGCCAGCAGCGCCGGGAGGGCTACCTCCCCCAGCTCCTACGAGCAGTACTTC.

This sequence joins TRBV13 and TRBJ2-3; no firm D call. Germline V gene lookup returns CDR1 PRHDT and CDR2 FYEKMQ (reference sequence). V lost 0 bases and J lost 3, with 10 bases in between. The CDR3 consists of 15 residues. The CDR3 sequence is CASSLGVGPTDTQYF. The CDR3 bases are TGTGCCAGCAGCTTAGGCGTAGGGCCAACAGATACGCAGTATTTT. Full variable domain (outside the CDR3, taken from reference TRBV13 and TRBJ2-3): AAGVIQSPRHLIKEKRETATLKCYPIPRHDTVYWYQQGPGQDPQFLISFYEKMQSDKGSIPDRFSAQQFSDYHSELNMSSLELGDSALYFCASSLGVGPTDTQYFGPGTRLTVL.